This T cell receptor beta chain was identified in a study of human T cells and chemical hapten exposure. On the study more broadly: In the roughly 25-week study, patients were dosed weekly with diphenylcyclopropenone on the scalp throughout.

In this sample, this clonotype turned up many times. Stated time point: patch test 2, 6 weeks after DPC sensitization. The treatment: therapeutic diphenylcyclopropenone sensitization with weekly scalp DPC. TCRdb re-derived calls from the RACE reads in MiXCR, one entry per CDR3 protein. The table records a few hundred thousand distinct CDR3 sequences, around 6% of them present only once. The germline V gene encodes CDR1 LNHDA and CDR2 SQIVND (reference sequence). Trimming removed 6 bases from V and 6 bases from J, with 10 bases in between. There are 12 residues in the CDR3. The receptor was derived from a woman aged 18-30 years with alopecia areata. Some clones in this sample may be carry-over from other donors' samples. This sequence joins TRBV19 and TRBJ2-3; D call uncertain. This material consisted of whole blood, taken in connection with sensitization to the hapten diphenylcyclopropenone (DPC). The CDR3 DNA sequence: TGTGCCAGTAGGTTAGCCGGGGATACGCAGTATTTT. Protein sequence: CASRLAGDTQYF.